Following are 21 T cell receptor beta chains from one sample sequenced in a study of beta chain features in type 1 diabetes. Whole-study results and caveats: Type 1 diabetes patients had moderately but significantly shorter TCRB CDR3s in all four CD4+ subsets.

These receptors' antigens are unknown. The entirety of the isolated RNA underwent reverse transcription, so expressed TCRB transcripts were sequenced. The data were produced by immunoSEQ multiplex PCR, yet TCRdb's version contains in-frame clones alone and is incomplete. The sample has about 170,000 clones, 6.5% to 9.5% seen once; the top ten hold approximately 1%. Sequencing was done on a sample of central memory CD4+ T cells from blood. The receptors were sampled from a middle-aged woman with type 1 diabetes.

In DNA, the CDR3 is TGTGCCAGCCTTTTAAGTGCGGCGGCCTATCAGCCCCAGCATTTT. This sequence encodes CASLLSAAAYQPQHF. This chain joins TRBV28 and TRBJ1-5; no clear D. The CDR3 totals 15 residues. The V and J ends lost 8 bases and 5 bases respectively, with 19 bases between them. Germline V gives CDR1 MDHEN, CDR2 SYDVKM.

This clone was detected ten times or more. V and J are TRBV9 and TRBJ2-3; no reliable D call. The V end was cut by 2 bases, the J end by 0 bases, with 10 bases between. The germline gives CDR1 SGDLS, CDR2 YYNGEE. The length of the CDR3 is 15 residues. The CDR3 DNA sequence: TGTGCCAGCAGCGTCAGTTTGGCTAGCACAGATACGCAGTATTTT. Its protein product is CASSVSLASTDTQYF. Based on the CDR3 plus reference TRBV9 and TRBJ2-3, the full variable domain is DSGVTQTPKHLITATGQRVTLRCSPRSGDLSVYWYQQSLDQGLQFLIQYYNGEERAKGNILERFSAQQFPDLHSELNLSSLELGDSALYFCASSVSLASTDTQYFGPGTRLTVL.

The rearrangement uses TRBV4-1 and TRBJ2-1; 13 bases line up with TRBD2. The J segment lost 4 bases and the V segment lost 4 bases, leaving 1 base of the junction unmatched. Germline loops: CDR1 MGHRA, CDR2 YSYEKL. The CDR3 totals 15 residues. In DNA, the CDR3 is TGCGCCAGCAGCCCGACTAGCGGGGGGTACAATGAGCAGTTCTTC. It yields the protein CASSPTSGGYNEQFF.

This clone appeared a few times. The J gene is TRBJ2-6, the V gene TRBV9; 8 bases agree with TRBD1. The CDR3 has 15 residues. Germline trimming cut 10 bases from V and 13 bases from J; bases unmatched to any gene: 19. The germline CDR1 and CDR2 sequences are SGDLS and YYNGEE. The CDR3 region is CALGFRTGRLRVLTF. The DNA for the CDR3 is TGTGCCCTGGGGTTTAGGACAGGGCGCCTTAGGGTCCTGACTTTC.

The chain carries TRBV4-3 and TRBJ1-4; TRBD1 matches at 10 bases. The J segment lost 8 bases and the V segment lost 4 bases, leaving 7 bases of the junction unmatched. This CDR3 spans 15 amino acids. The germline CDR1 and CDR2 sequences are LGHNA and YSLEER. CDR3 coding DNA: TGCGCCAGCAGCCTTCGGACAGGGGGGCCGGAAAAACTGTTTTTT. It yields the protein CASSLRTGGPEKLFF.

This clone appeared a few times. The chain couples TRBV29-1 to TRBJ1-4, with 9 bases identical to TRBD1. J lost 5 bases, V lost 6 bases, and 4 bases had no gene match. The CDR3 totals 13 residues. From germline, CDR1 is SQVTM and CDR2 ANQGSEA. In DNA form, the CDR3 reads TGCAGCGTCTCGGGACAGGGAAATGAAAAACTGTTTTTT. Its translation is CSVSGQGNEKLFF.

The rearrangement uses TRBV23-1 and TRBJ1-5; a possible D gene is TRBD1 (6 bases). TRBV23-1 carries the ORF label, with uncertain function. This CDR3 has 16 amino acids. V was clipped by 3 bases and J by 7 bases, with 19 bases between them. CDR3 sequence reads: CASSHALLGARQPQHF. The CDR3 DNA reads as TGCGCCAGCAGTCACGCCTTATTGGGGGCCCGCCAGCCCCAGCATTTT.

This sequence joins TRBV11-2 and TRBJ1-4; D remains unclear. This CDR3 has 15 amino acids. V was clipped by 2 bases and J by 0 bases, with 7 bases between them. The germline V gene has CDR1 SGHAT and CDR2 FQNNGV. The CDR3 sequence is CASSLTDTTNEKLFF. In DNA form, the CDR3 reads TGTGCCAGCAGCTTAACAGATACAACTAATGAAAAACTGTTTTTT.

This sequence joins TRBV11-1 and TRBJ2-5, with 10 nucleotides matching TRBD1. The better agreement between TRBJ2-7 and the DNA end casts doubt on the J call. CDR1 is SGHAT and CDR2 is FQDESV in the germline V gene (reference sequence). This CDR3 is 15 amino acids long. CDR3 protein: CASSSPGQGIYEQYF. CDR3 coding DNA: TGTGCCAGCAGCTCACCGGGACAGGGGATTTACGAGCAGTACTTC.

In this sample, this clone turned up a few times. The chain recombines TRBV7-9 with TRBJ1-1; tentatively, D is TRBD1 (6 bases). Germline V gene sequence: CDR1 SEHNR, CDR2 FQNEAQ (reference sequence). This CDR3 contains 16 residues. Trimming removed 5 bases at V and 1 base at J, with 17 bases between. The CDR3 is CASSPWLGGRNTEAFF. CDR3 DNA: TGTGCCAGCAGCCCCTGGTTGGGGGGGCGGAACACTGAAGCTTTCTTT.

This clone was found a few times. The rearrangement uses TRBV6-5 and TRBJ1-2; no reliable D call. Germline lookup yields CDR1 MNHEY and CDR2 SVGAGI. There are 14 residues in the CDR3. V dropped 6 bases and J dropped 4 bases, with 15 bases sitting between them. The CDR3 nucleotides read TGTGCCAGCAGAGTTCTCTCACAGTTCTATGGCTACACCTTC. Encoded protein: CASRVLSQFYGYTF.

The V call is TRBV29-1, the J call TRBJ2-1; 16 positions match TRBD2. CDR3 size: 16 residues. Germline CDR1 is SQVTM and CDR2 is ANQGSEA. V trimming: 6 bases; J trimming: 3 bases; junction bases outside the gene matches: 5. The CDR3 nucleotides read TGCAGCGTGGGACTAGCGGGAGGGCCAGGCTACAATGAGCAGTTCTTC. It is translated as CSVGLAGGPGYNEQFF.

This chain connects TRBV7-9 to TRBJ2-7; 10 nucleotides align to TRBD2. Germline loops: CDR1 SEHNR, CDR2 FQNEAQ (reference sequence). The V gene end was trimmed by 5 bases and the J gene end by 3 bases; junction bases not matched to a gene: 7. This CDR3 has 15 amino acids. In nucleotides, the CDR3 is TGTGCCAGCAGCATCGGACTAGCGGAGGGCTACGAGCAGTACTTC. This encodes CASSIGLAEGYEQYF.

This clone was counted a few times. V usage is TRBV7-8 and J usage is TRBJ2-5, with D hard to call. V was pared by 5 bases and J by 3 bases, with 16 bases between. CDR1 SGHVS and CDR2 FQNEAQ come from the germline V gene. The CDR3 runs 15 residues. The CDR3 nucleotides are TGTGCCAGCAGCATCGTGGGCCTGTCAAAAGAGACCCAGTACTTC. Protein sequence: CASSIVGLSKETQYF.

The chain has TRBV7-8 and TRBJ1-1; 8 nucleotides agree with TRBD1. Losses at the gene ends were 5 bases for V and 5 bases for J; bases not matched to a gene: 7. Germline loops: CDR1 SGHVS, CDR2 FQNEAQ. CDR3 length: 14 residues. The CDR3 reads CASSDTGGTTEAFF. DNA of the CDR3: TGTGCCAGCAGCGATACAGGGGGGACGACTGAAGCTTTCTTT.

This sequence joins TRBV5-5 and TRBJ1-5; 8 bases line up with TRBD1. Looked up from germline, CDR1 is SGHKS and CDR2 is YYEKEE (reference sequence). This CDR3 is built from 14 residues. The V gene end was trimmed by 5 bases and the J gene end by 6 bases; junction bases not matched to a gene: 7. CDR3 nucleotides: TGTGCCAGCAGTCCGAGACAGGGGAGTCAGCCCCAGCATTTT. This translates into CASSPRQGSQPQHF.

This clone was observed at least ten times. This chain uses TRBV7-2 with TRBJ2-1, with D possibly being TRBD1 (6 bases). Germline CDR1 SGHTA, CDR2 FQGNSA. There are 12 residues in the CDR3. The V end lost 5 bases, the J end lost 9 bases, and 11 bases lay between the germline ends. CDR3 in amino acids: CASSPQGREQFF. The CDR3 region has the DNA TGTGCCAGCAGCCCACAGGGTCGTGAGCAGTTCTTC.

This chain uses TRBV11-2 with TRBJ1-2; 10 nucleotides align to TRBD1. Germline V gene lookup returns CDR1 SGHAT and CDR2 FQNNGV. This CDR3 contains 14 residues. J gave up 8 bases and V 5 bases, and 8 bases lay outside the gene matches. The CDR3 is CASSRRQGASGYTF. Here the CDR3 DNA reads TGTGCCAGCAGCCGCAGACAGGGGGCTTCCGGCTACACCTTC.

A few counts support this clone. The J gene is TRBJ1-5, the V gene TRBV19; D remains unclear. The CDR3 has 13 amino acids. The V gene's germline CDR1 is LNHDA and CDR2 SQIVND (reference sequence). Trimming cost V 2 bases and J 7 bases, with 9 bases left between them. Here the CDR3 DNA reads TGTGCCAGTAGTATATCGGCGGAACAGCCCCAGCATTTT. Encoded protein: CASSISAEQPQHF.

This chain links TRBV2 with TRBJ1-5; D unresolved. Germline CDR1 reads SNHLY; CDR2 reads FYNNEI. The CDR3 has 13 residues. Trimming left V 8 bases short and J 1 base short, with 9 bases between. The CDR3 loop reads CASQVGSNQPQHF. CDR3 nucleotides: TGTGCCAGCCAGGTAGGAAGCAATCAGCCCCAGCATTTT.

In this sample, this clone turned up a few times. CDR3 loop: CASTFGAGGTYEQYF. The CDR3 bases are TGTGCCAGCACCTTTGGAGCGGGAGGTACCTACGAGCAGTACTTC. The chain joins TRBV11-1 to TRBJ2-7; 9 nucleotides agree with TRBD2. The germline gives CDR1 SGHAT, CDR2 FQDESV (reference sequence). The CDR3 consists of 15 residues. V was clipped by 7 bases and J by 2 bases; unmatched bases: 9.